A single sample is the source of the 10 T cell receptor beta chains below, sequenced in a study of shared clonotypes between healthy human individuals. The protocol was immunoSEQ multiplex PCR, while the TCRdb copy is restricted to in-frame clones and leaves out a portion. The table lists under 1,100,000 clones, about 75% of them singletons. Sequencing was performed on memory CD4+ T cells sorted from blood. Subset specified: CD45RA-negative fraction. Receptors were obtained from a man aged 18 to 30 in good health.

In its sample, this clone was seen once. The V and J genes are TRBV21-1 and TRBJ2-5; the table's D gene call, TRBD1, was not cross checked with the DNA. TRBV21-1 is given as a pseudogene. The CDR3 has 11 residues. The DNA of the CDR3 is TGTGCCAGCAGTCGCAGGGAGACCCAGTACTTC. Amino acids: CASSRRETQYF.

There are a few counts of this clone. CDR3 sequence (DNA): TGCGCCAGCAGCCTTTTGGGAAACACCGGGGAGCTGTTTTTT. Translation: CASSLLGNTGELFF. This sequence joins TRBV4-1 and TRBJ2-2; no clear D gene. The CDR3 spans 14 residues. Trimming removed 4 bases from V and 2 bases from J, with 8 bases in between. In germline, CDR1 is MGHRA, CDR2 YSYEKL.

This clone was detected a few times. The same CDR3 also results from other DNA sequences found in this sample. V gene TRBV19 combines with J gene TRBJ1-1, with TRBD1 identical over 7 bases. J lost 1 base, V lost 2 bases, and 1 base had no gene match. CDR1 is LNHDA and CDR2 is SQIVND in the germline V gene (reference sequence). This CDR3 spans 14 amino acids. CDR3 sequence (DNA): TGTGCCAGTAGTATATCAGGGGGGAACACTGAAGCTTTCTTT. This sequence encodes CASSISGGNTEAFF.

The CDR3 reads CASSVVASGEQYF. The CDR3 nucleotides read TGTGCCAGCAGCGTAGTAGCATCGGGCGAGCAGTACTTC. The chain recombines TRBV9 with TRBJ2-7; D is uncertain. CDR1 SGDLS and CDR2 YYNGEE come from the germline V gene. The CDR3 loop spans 13 amino acids. V was cut by 0 bases and J by 6 bases, with 10 bases left in between.

This clone was seen a handful of times. The chain recombines TRBV6-1 with TRBJ1-1; D may be TRBD1 (5 bases). The CDR3 runs to 11 residues. V was clipped by 6 bases and J by 11 bases, with 13 bases between them. Germline V gene sequence: CDR1 MNHNS, CDR2 SASEGT. CDR3 sequence reads: CASSLRDAAFF. The CDR3 DNA reads as TGTGCCAGCAGCCTCAGGGATGCGGCTTTCTTT.

The J gene is TRBJ2-2, the V gene TRBV7-9, with 12 bases lining up with TRBD2. The germline gives CDR1 SEHNR, CDR2 FQNEAQ (reference sequence). J gave up 0 bases and V 8 bases, and 10 bases lay outside the gene matches. The CDR3 has 18 residues. DNA of the CDR3: TGTGCCAGCCCTAGCGGGAGGGTAAAAGTGTCGAACACCGGGGAGCTGTTTTTT. Translation gives CASPSGRVKVSNTGELFF.

The chain couples TRBV6-1 to TRBJ2-2; D perhaps matches TRBD1 (6 bases). Germline CDR1 is MNHNS and CDR2 is SASEGT. The CDR3 length is 14 residues. With 8 bases removed from V and 2 bases from J, the gap between germline ends came to 12 bases. CDR3 coding DNA: TGTGCCAGCCTTAGGGGGACAAACACCGGGGAGCTGTTTTTT. The encoded protein is CASLRGTNTGELFF.

This clone was counted a few times. This sample includes further DNA sequences coding for the same CDR3. The rearrangement uses TRBV27 and TRBJ1-3, with D uncertain. V lost 2 bases, J lost 0 bases, and 5 bases lay in between. The CDR3 is made up of 14 amino acids. Germline CDR1 and CDR2: MNHEY and SMNVEV (reference sequence). The CDR3 region has the DNA TGTGCCAGCAGTTTAACGGGCTCTGGAAACACCATATATTTT. Translated: CASSLTGSGNTIYF.

The chain couples TRBV5-4 to TRBJ1-4, with TRBD1 identical over 9 bases. The V gene's germline CDR1 is SGHNT and CDR2 YYREEE (reference sequence). Trimming removed 3 bases from V and 7 bases from J; junction bases left unmatched: 7. The CDR3 consists of 15 residues. CDR3 DNA sequence: TGTGCCAGCAGCTACCGGACAGGGGCGGTTGAAAAACTGTTTTTT. Translation: CASSYRTGAVEKLFF.

J is TRBJ2-3 and V is TRBV11-3, with D perhaps matching TRBD2 (5 bases). With 8 bases removed from V and 2 bases from J, the gap between germline ends came to 20 bases. The CDR3 has 16 amino acids. Looked up from germline, CDR1 is SGHNT and CDR2 is YENEEA. CDR3 region: CASGGPSSPPTDTQYF. In DNA, the CDR3 is TGTGCCAGCGGTGGGCCTAGCTCCCCCCCCACAGATACGCAGTATTTT.